This paragraph reports one T cell receptor beta chain. This entry comes from a study of blood T cell repertoires in COVID-19. About the study: Whether acute or convalescent, the COVID-19 samples came from the United States, Italy and Spain. Sample material is recorded as cDNA or gDNA derived from T cells, B-cell-depleted T cells, or PBMCs.

TCRdb's table, derived via immunoSEQ multiplex PCR, lists solely in-frame clones and lacks some. Among hundreds of thousands of clones listed, under 90% were seen once. CDR1 and CDR2 from the germline V gene are SGHRS and YFSETQ. The germline V and J ends were trimmed by 0 bases and 6 bases, with 10 bases remaining between them. The CDR3 is 13 amino acids. Material for sequencing was PBMCs or T cells enriched from blood (not recorded which). The rearrangement joins TRBV5-1 to TRBJ2-7, with a possible D match to TRBD2 (6 bases). This sequence was found in a man in his sixties who had recovered from COVID-19. The CDR3 region is CASSLGLGVEQYF. In nucleotides, the CDR3 is TGCGCCAGCAGCTTGGGACTAGGGGTCGAGCAGTACTTC.